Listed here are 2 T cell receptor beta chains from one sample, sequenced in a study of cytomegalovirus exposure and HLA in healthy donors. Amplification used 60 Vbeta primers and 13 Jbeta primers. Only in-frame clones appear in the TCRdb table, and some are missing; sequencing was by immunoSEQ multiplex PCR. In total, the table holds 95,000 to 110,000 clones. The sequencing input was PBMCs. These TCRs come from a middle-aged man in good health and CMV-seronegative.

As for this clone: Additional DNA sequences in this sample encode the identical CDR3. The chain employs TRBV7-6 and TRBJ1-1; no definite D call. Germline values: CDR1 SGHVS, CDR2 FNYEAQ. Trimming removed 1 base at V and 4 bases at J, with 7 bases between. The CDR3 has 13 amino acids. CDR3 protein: CASSLGGGTEAFF. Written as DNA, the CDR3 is TGTGCCAGCAGCTTAGGGGGAGGCACTGAAGCTTTCTTT.

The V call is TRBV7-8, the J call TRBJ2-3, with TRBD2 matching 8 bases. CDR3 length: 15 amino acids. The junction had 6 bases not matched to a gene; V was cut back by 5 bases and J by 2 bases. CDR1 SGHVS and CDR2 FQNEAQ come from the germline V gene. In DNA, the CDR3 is TGTGCCAGCAGCCCCAAGCGGGAGAACACAGATACGCAGTATTTT. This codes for CASSPKRENTDTQYF. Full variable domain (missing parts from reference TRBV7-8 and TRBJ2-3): GAGVSQSPRYKVAKRGQDVALRCDPISGHVSLFWYQQALGQGPEFLTYFQNEAQLDKSGLPSDRFFAERPEGSVSTLKIQRTQQEDSAVYLCASSPKRENTDTQYFGPGTRLTVL.